Presented here are 8 T cell receptor beta chains from one specimen sequenced in a study of control samples from healthy donors and cancer patients. TCRdb keeps only in-frame clones here, not all; method: immunoSEQ multiplex PCR. The sample holds about 44,000 clones, around 87% seen once. Sequenced material: PBMCs. Receptors were obtained from a woman aged 55-69 years with lung cancer.

The CDR3 DNA follows: TGTGCCAGCAGCTCCCGCCCCGTGGCACCAAGCTCCTACGAGCAGTACTTC. Its protein is CASSSRPVAPSSYEQYF. The gene calls are TRBV11-3 and TRBJ2-7, with D uncertain. Trimming removed 4 bases from V and 0 bases from J, with 19 bases in between. This CDR3 has 17 amino acids. Germline assignment: CDR1 SGHNT and CDR2 YENEEA.

V gene TRBV24-1 combines with J gene TRBJ2-5, with 8 nucleotides matching TRBD2. CDR1 and CDR2 from the germline V gene are KGHDR and SFDVKD. This CDR3 has 15 amino acids. V was clipped by 4 bases and J by 5 bases; unmatched bases: 8. CDR3 in DNA: TGTGCCACCAGTGACCCAGGGCGGGAGGACGAGACCCAGTACTTC. Its translation: CATSDPGREDETQYF.

The V call is TRBV11-3, the J call TRBJ2-2; 12 bases agree with TRBD2. The germline CDR1 and CDR2 sequences are SGHNT and YENEEA. V gave up 3 bases and J gave up 5 bases; unmatched junction bases: 7. This CDR3 comprises 17 residues. CDR3 bases: TGTGCCAGCAGCTTCACCTTACTAGCGGGAGGAACCGGGGAGCTGTTTTTT. It encodes CASSFTLLAGGTGELFF.

The gene calls are TRBV21-1 and TRBJ1-6; TRBD1, as called in the table, went unchecked against the DNA. TRBV21-1 is classified as a pseudogene. This CDR3 is built from 15 residues. This chain's CDR3 is CASSITGSLNSPLHF. DNA of the CDR3: TGTGCCAGCAGCATAACAGGGTCCCTTAATTCACCCCTCCACTTT.

The V and J genes are TRBV2 and TRBJ2-1; 9 positions match TRBD1. V was pared by 4 bases and J by 3 bases, with 4 bases of the junction left unmatched. Germline values: CDR1 SNHLY, CDR2 FYNNEI. The CDR3 loop spans 15 amino acids. CDR3 nucleotides: TGTGCCAGCAGTGCGGACAGGGGCGGCTACAATGAGCAGTTCTTC. This codes for CASSADRGGYNEQFF.

V and J are TRBV18 and TRBJ2-1; 8 bases fit TRBD2. V was clipped by 3 bases and J by 6 bases; unmatched bases: 4. The CDR3 has 14 residues. Germline CDR1 is KGHSH and CDR2 is LQKENI. DNA of the CDR3: TGTGCCAGCTCACCGATCGGACTAGCCAATGAGCAGTTCTTC. This codes for CASSPIGLANEQFF.

This chain connects TRBV5-6 to TRBJ2-3, with TRBD2 matching over 7 bases. V was clipped by 1 base and J by 1 base; unmatched bases: 0. The CDR3 length is 14 residues. The V gene's germline CDR1 is SGHDT and CDR2 YYEEEE. The CDR3 DNA follows: TGTGCCAGCAGCTTGCTAGCGGGCACAGATACGCAGTATTTT. As protein: CASSLLAGTDTQYF.

The chain joins TRBV6-5 to TRBJ2-7; D unresolved. Germline-derived CDR1 and CDR2 are MNHEY and SVGAGI. The CDR3 runs 15 residues. V was cut by 2 bases and J by 0 bases, with 11 bases left in between. The CDR3 region is CASSYRLRSSYEQYF. The CDR3 nucleotides read TGTGCCAGCAGTTACCGCCTACGGTCCTCCTACGAGCAGTACTTC.